Described below is a single TCR beta chain sequence and its context. CDR3 length equals 14 residues. Trimming shortened V by 6 bases and J by 4 bases, and 16 bases separated the two germline ends. Per germline, CDR1 MNHEY and CDR2 SMNVEV (reference sequence). This sample is part of a study of cytomegalovirus exposure and HLA in healthy donors. PCR amplification relied on 60 Vbeta primers (plus 13 Jbeta primers). TCRdb's copy holds only in-frame clones and misses some; the assay was immunoSEQ multiplex PCR. The sample has approximately 150,000 clones; less than 85% are singletons. Sequencing was performed on PBMCs. The chain carries TRBV27 and TRBJ2-7, with D tentatively TRBD2 (6 bases). This receptor was taken from a man in his late teens or twenties in good health and CMV-seronegative. CDR3 region: CASRSGGTLYEQYF. In DNA, the CDR3 is TGTGCCAGCAGGTCTGGGGGGACTTTATACGAGCAGTACTTC.